These 13 T cell receptor beta chains came from one sample sequenced in a study of control samples from healthy donors and cancer patients. The data were produced by immunoSEQ multiplex PCR, yet TCRdb's version contains in-frame clones alone and is incomplete. Among roughly 200,000 clones listed, 90% to 95% were seen once. The sequenced sample was blood. Receptors originate from a man aged 18 to 30 in good health.

The rearrangement joins TRBV7-9 to TRBJ2-7; D is possibly TRBD1 (5 bases). This CDR3 region has 14 residues. Germline-derived CDR1 and CDR2 are SEHNR and FQNEAQ (reference sequence). Trimming shortened V by 2 bases and J by 2 bases, and 10 bases separated the two germline ends. The CDR3 region has the DNA TGTGCCAGCAGCTTACCAGGGTTCCCCTACGAGCAGTACTTC. This encodes CASSLPGFPYEQYF.

The rearrangement links TRBV25-1 to TRBJ2-1, with a weak D call TRBD2 (7 bases). V was shortened by 4 bases and J by 3 bases, with 19 bases between the two germline ends. The germline CDR1 and CDR2 sequences are MGHDK and SYGVNS. The CDR3 has 17 residues. CDR3 DNA: TGTGCCAGCAGTGGTGAAAGAACGGGGGGCGACTACAATGAGCAGTTCTTC. Translation: CASSGERTGGDYNEQFF.

This clone was recorded a few times. The J gene is TRBJ1-2, the V gene TRBV10-3, with 7 nucleotides matching TRBD1. J was trimmed by 6 bases and V by 7 bases; bases with no gene match: 8. The CDR3 has 13 residues. CDR1 is ENHRY, CDR2 SYGVKD, per germline. CDR3 nucleotide sequence: TGTGCCATCAACCCAGGGACAGTTCATGGCTACACCTTC. It encodes CAINPGTVHGYTF.

CDR3: CASSIGGFYTEAFF. CDR3 DNA: TGTGCCAGTAGTATAGGAGGGTTTTACACTGAAGCTTTCTTT. This rearrangement joins TRBV19 to TRBJ1-1, with D unresolved. The germline CDR1 and CDR2 sequences are LNHDA and SQIVND (reference sequence). Trimming cost V 1 base and J 3 bases, with 9 bases left between them. The CDR3 consists of 14 residues.

The chain has TRBV7-2 and TRBJ2-1, with TRBD2 identical over 7 bases. Trimming cost V 3 bases and J 3 bases; bases outside gene matches: 8. CDR3 length equals 16 residues. Germline CDR1 SGHTA, CDR2 FQGNSA. CDR3 loop: CASSFRAGSGYNEQFF. As DNA, the CDR3 is TGTGCCAGCAGCTTTAGAGCGGGGTCTGGCTACAATGAGCAGTTCTTC.

This sequence joins TRBV27 and TRBJ1-6, with 8 bases aligning to TRBD1. The junction had 3 bases not matched to a gene; V was cut back by 3 bases and J by 8 bases. This CDR3 has 14 amino acids. Germline lookup yields CDR1 MNHEY and CDR2 SMNVEV (reference sequence). The chain's CDR3 is CASSLRQGYSPLHF. The CDR3 DNA follows: TGTGCCAGCAGTTTGAGACAGGGGTATTCACCCCTCCACTTT.

The CDR3, as DNA: TGTGCCAGCAGCTTGGCAGATACGCAGTATTTT. This encodes CASSLADTQYF. This chain uses TRBV5-4 with TRBJ2-3, with D unresolved. This CDR3 has 11 residues. Germline CDR1 is SGHNT and CDR2 is YYREEE (reference sequence). V shed 0 bases and J shed 4 bases, with 0 bases lying between them.

This chain links TRBV5-6 with TRBJ1-6; D not resolved. CDR3 size: 15 residues. The germline V gene has CDR1 SGHDT and CDR2 YYEEEE. V lost 2 bases and J lost 8, with 14 bases in between. The CDR3 sequence: CASSLSMKPHSPLHF. In DNA, the CDR3 is TGTGCCAGCAGCTTATCAATGAAGCCCCATTCACCCCTCCACTTT.

The chain combines TRBV20-1 with TRBJ2-7; TRBD2 matches 8 bases. CDR3 length: 11 amino acids. V lost 4 bases and J lost 7; bases outside the gene matches: 3. Germline loops: CDR1 DFQATT, CDR2 SNEGSKA (reference sequence). CDR3 protein: CSATGGGEQYF. CDR3 DNA sequence: TGCAGTGCTACCGGGGGGGGTGAGCAGTACTTC.

The rearrangement joins TRBV30 to TRBJ2-3; TRBD2 is a possible D gene (5 bases). CDR3 length equals 13 residues. The V gene lost 6 bases and the J gene lost 5 bases, with 15 bases spanning the gap. Germline V gene data show CDR1 as GTSNPN and CDR2 as SVGIG (reference sequence). The CDR3 reads CACTGGRRDTQYF. The CDR3 DNA is TGTGCCTGCACCGGAGGTAGGAGAGATACGCAGTATTTT.

This rearrangement joins TRBV18 to TRBJ1-4; D is unresolved. Deletions cut 5 bases from V and 8 bases from J, with 15 bases between. The CDR3 has 14 amino acids. CDR1 and CDR2 from the germline V gene are KGHSH and LQKENI. The CDR3, as DNA: TGTGCCAGCTCAGAGGACCGATCTGGAGAAAAACTGTTTTTT. It codes for CASSEDRSGEKLFF.

CDR3 sequence (DNA): TGTGCTAGTGGGGACTGGACCGCGTATAATTCACCCCTCCACTTT. It specifies CASGDWTAYNSPLHF. J is TRBJ1-6 and V is TRBV12-5, with D unresolved. Trimming stripped 6 bases from V and 4 bases from J, with 13 bases between. The length of the CDR3 is 15 residues. The germline CDR1 and CDR2 sequences are LGHNT and FRNRAP.

The V and J genes are TRBV28 and TRBJ1-3; D is perhaps TRBD1 (5 bases). The CDR3 sequence is 14 residues long. From germline, CDR1 is MDHEN and CDR2 SYDVKM. V was shortened by 5 bases and J by 4 bases, with 12 bases between the two germline ends. Written as DNA, the CDR3 is TGTGCCAGCAGTGGGCAGGGTAAAGGAAACACCATATATTTT. The encoded protein is CASSGQGKGNTIYF.